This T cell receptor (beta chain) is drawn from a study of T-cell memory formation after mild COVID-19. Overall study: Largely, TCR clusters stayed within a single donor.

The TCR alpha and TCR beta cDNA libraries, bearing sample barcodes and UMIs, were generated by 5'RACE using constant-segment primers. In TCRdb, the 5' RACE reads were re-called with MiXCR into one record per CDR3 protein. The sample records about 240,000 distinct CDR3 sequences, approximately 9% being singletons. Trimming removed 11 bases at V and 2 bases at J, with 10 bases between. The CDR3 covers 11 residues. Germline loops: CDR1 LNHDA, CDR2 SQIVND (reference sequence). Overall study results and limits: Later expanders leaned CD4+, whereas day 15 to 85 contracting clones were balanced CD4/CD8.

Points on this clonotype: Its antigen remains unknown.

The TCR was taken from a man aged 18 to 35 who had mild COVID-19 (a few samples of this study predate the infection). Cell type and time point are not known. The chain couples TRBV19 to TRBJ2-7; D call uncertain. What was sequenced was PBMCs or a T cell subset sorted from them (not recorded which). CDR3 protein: CAVGSPYEQYF. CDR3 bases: TGTGCCGTGGGCAGTCCCTACGAGCAGTACTTC. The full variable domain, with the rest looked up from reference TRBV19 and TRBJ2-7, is DGGITQSPKYLFRKEGQNVTLSCEQNLNHDAMYWYRQDPGQGLRLIYYSQIVNDFQKGDIAEGYSVSREKKESFPLTVTSAQKNPTAFYLCAVGSPYEQYFGPGTRLTVT.